This T cell receptor (beta chain) came from a study of blood T cell repertoires in COVID-19. Whole-study context: PBMCs, B-cell-depleted T cells, or T cells were the source of the cDNA or gDNA that made up the material.

Clones were sequenced by immunoSEQ multiplex PCR, and TCRdb holds only the in-frame ones, with some missing. The repertoire holds fewer than 150,000 clones, with less than 85% as singletons. Germline V gene lookup returns CDR1 SGDLS and CDR2 YYNGEE. The V gene end was trimmed by 2 bases and the J gene end by 7 bases; junction bases not matched to a gene: 7. The CDR3 consists of 16 residues. The source material was peripheral blood. This clonotype originated in a human donor in a cohort sampled during active COVID-19. V and J are TRBV9 and TRBJ2-2; 11 nucleotides line up with TRBD2. The CDR3 loop is CASSVISGGAHGELFF. DNA of the CDR3: TGTGCCAGCAGCGTTATTAGCGGGGGGGCCCACGGGGAGCTGTTTTTT.